This T cell receptor (beta chain) was captured by sequencing in a study of blood T cell repertoires in COVID-19. Generated by immunoSEQ multiplex PCR, the TCRdb table keeps only in-frame clones and is missing some. Among roughly 140,000 clones listed, about 80% were seen once. Deletions cut 0 bases from V and 4 bases from J, with 8 bases between. CDR3 length: 13 residues. Germline V gene lookup returns CDR1 SGHRS and CDR2 YFSETQ. Sequencing used PBMCs or T cells enriched from blood (not recorded which). This sequence was found in a man between 45 and 60 years old who had recovered from COVID-19. The J gene is TRBJ2-7, the V gene TRBV5-1; D unclear. The CDR3 reads CASSLGADYEQYF. As DNA, the CDR3 is TGCGCCAGCAGCTTGGGGGCAGATTACGAGCAGTACTTC.